The rows below give T cell receptor beta chains drawn from one sample of a study of response to subunit inactivated influenza vaccine. One entry per CDR3 protein, called by TCRdb with MiXCR from the RT-PCR reads. Of about 570,000 distinct CDR3 sequences detected, about 11% appear once; the ten largest clones hold around 10%. Another study also made use of these data, one on T cells expressing NK-cell markers.

The input for sequencing was PBMCs from blood, taken on the day of vaccination. Receptors were obtained from a man aged 50 to 60 who received an inactivated influenza vaccine. The conserved cysteine and the conserved F or W are not part of the CDR3 here. Rows may omit the clone size; those that give it use once, few, many or a size class.

v_call	j_call	clone_size	cdr3_aa
TRBV11-1	TRBJ2-7	few	ASSPQWDGYEQY
TRBV5-5	TRBJ2-1	few	ASSPGQGWYNEQF
TRBV12-3/TRBV12-4	TRBJ2-7	few	ASSLTGLAGREQY
TRBV6-5	TRBJ2-1	-	ASSYAGGGEQF
TRBV7-2	TRBJ2-2	-	ASSYGPGGAGTGELF
TRBV5-1	TRBJ2-7	few	ASSLAWDSPGEQY
TRBV3-1	TRBJ2-7	-	ASSQVLAGAFEQY
TRBV19	TRBJ2-7	once	ASSITGYFEQY
TRBV11-2	TRBJ2-7	few	ASSLGDRTFYEQY
TRBV7-2	TRBJ2-7	-	ASTQTGLGYEQY
TRBV7-8	TRBJ2-2	many	ASSSGTTNTGELF
TRBV12-3/TRBV12-4	TRBJ2-3	-	ASSGTAYFTDTQY
TRBV4-3	TRBJ1-4	few	ASSQELRDQVF
TRBV5-1	TRBJ2-5	-	ASSLGQGPETQY
TRBV2	TRBJ2-2	few	ASSEKGALTGELF
TRBV4-1	TRBJ2-4	few	ASSQDPGDRGRTAKNIQY
TRBV24-1	TRBJ2-2	few	ATSDLGRGGTGELF
TRBV11-1	TRBJ2-1	many	ASSLEGGSSYNEQF
TRBV10-2	TRBJ2-3	few	ASSNPRDTQY
TRBV12-3/TRBV12-4	TRBJ2-3	-	ASSFLASTDTQY
TRBV14	TRBJ2-3	-	ASSLIGTTDTQY
TRBV27	TRBJ2-1	-	ASSFKTGGNEQF
TRBV5-1	TRBJ2-7	-	ASSLEDYHSEQY
TRBV5-1	TRBJ2-4	many	ASSLGTGGNIQY
TRBV14	TRBJ2-7	few	ASSLSGTSGSEQY
TRBV5-1	TRBJ1-3	many	ASSLVGGSGNTIY
TRBV7-9	TRBJ1-4	-	ASSLLGPRGEKLF
TRBV20-1	TRBJ1-2	-	STLGTEFNYGYT
TRBV5-5	TRBJ2-7	-	ASSFGREGLEQY